A single sample is the source of the 22 T cell receptor beta chains below, sequenced in a study of blood T cell repertoires in COVID-19. Profiling relied on immunoSEQ multiplex PCR, and the TCRdb table lists in-frame clones only, not all of them. The sample lists 540,000 or so clones; roughly nine tenths were seen once. What was sequenced was peripheral blood. These receptors all come from a woman aged 50 to 60 with COVID-19, enrolled during active disease.

The chain uses TRBV30 and TRBJ1-5, with D perhaps matching TRBD1 (5 bases). Germline values: CDR1 GTSNPN, CDR2 SVGIG (reference sequence). V was clipped by 0 bases and J by 3 bases, with 9 bases between them. The CDR3 loop spans 14 amino acids. CDR3 sequence reads: CAWSVGGDNQPQHF. The DNA of the CDR3 is TGTGCCTGGAGTGTGGGAGGGGACAATCAGCCCCAGCATTTT.

The chain couples TRBV27 to TRBJ2-4; a possible D gene is TRBD2 (7 bases). Trimming took 8 bases from V and 7 from J, leaving 12 bases between them. The germline gives CDR1 MNHEY, CDR2 SMNVEV (reference sequence). This CDR3 spans 12 amino acids. The CDR3 sequence: CASGRGGNIQYF. The CDR3 DNA follows: TGTGCCAGCGGGAGGGGGGGTAACATTCAGTACTTC.

The chain has TRBV18 and TRBJ2-7; 8 bases line up with TRBD1. Trimming removed 2 bases from V and 3 bases from J; junction bases left unmatched: 12. Germline lookup yields CDR1 KGHSH and CDR2 LQKENI. This CDR3 contains 17 residues. DNA for the CDR3: TGTGCCAGCTCACCAGAGGTAGGACAGGGAGGACTCTACGAGCAGTACTTC. Protein product: CASSPEVGQGGLYEQYF.

The V and J genes are TRBV6-5 and TRBJ2-4; TRBD2 might be the D (6 bases). V lost 0 bases and J lost 2, with 11 bases in between. Per the germline V gene, CDR1 is MNHEY and CDR2 is SVGAGI. This CDR3 has 16 amino acids. The CDR3 bases are TGTGCCAGCAGTTACTCCAACGGGGGAACCAAAAACATTCAGTACTTC. It is translated as CASSYSNGGTKNIQYF.

In regard to this clone: This same CDR3 is encoded by further DNA sequences in the sample. The chain employs TRBV7-3 and TRBJ2-1; 7 bases line up with TRBD2. V was clipped by 2 bases and J by 2 bases; unmatched bases: 3. Germline V CDR1 and CDR2: SGHTA, FQGTGA. The CDR3 is 15 residues long. The CDR3: CASSLAGGTYNEQFF. CDR3 DNA: TGTGCCAGCAGCTTAGCCGGGGGGACCTACAATGAGCAGTTCTTC.

This clone occurred once. The chain uses TRBV25-1 and TRBJ1-5; possible D gene TRBD1, 6 bases. From germline, CDR1 is MGHDK and CDR2 SYGVNS. The CDR3 extends over 15 amino acids. V dropped 1 base and J dropped 0 bases, with 7 bases sitting between them. CDR3 in amino acids: CASSESGASNQPQHF. The CDR3 nucleotides read TGTGCCAGCAGTGAATCAGGGGCTAGCAATCAGCCCCAGCATTTT. Full variable domain (rest looked up from reference TRBV25-1 and TRBJ1-5): EADIYQTPRYLVIGTGKKITLECSQTMGHDKMYWYQQDPGMELHLIHYSYGVNSTEKGDLSSESTVSRIRTEHFPLTLESARPSHTSQYLCASSESGASNQPQHFGDGTRLSIL.

The chain employs TRBV27 and TRBJ2-2, with 7 bases matching TRBD1. The CDR3 runs to 16 residues. Germline loops: CDR1 MNHEY, CDR2 SMNVEV (reference sequence). With 3 bases clipped from V and 5 bases from J, the junction kept 9 bases outside the gene matches. The DNA for the CDR3 is TGTGCCAGCAGTTTGACTCCGGGACAGACTACCGGGGAGCTGTTTTTT. Translation gives CASSLTPGQTTGELFF.

Concerning this clone itself: The same CDR3 is also encoded by other DNA sequences in this sample. This CDR3 is CASSQGDRSNYGYTF. In DNA, the CDR3 is TGTGCCAGCAGCCAAGGAGACAGGTCTAACTATGGCTACACCTTC. This sequence joins TRBV3-1 (or the pseudogene TRBV3-2) and TRBJ1-2; tentatively, D is TRBD1 (6 bases). The CDR3 is made up of 15 amino acids. Germline assignment: CDR1 LGHDT and CDR2 YNNKEL (reference sequence). V was pared by 1 base and J by 0 bases, with 9 bases between.

The V gene is TRBV27, the J gene TRBJ1-1, with D possibly matching TRBD1 (5 bases). Germline V gene lookup returns CDR1 MNHEY and CDR2 SMNVEV (reference sequence). The CDR3 contains 15 residues. Trimming shortened V by 2 bases and J by 10 bases, and 20 bases separated the two germline ends. The CDR3 region is CASSLDDSAGLGAFF. CDR3 bases: TGTGCCAGCAGTTTAGATGACAGCGCAGGGCTCGGAGCTTTCTTT.

This chain joins TRBV9 and TRBJ1-3; 9 nucleotides line up with TRBD1. CDR3 length equals 14 residues. J gave up 0 bases and V 7 bases, and 2 bases lay outside the gene matches. CDR1 and CDR2 from the germline V gene are SGDLS and YYNGEE. The CDR3 DNA reads TGTGCCAGCGGACAGGGGATCTCTGGAAACACCATATATTTT. Protein product: CASGQGISGNTIYF.

CDR3 protein: CASSPRFWRQPQHF. The CDR3 DNA follows: TGTGCCAGCAGCCCTAGGTTTTGGAGGCAGCCCCAGCATTTT. This sequence joins TRBV7-8 and TRBJ1-5; no reliable D call. The CDR3 is 14 amino acids. V lost 5 bases and J lost 7, with 15 bases in between. From germline, CDR1 is SGHVS and CDR2 FQNEAQ. Looking up the rest from reference TRBV7-8 and TRBJ1-5 gives the full variable domain: GAGVSQSPRYKVAKRGQDVALRCDPISGHVSLFWYQQALGQGPEFLTYFQNEAQLDKSGLPSDRFFAERPEGSVSTLKIQRTQQEDSAVYLCASSPRFWRQPQHFGDGTRLSIL.

This chain links TRBV28 with TRBJ1-5, with TRBD1 identical over 9 bases. This CDR3 region has 14 residues. Trimming at V came to 8 bases and at J to 2 bases, leaving 4 bases not matched to a gene. CDR1 is MDHEN and CDR2 is SYDVKM in the germline V gene. CDR3 DNA: TGTGCCAGCCTCCGGGACAGGGGCAATCAGCCCCAGCATTTT. Amino acid sequence: CASLRDRGNQPQHF.

This chain links TRBV18 with TRBJ2-2, with 10 bases matching TRBD1. CDR1 is KGHSH and CDR2 is LQKENI in the germline V gene. J gave up 7 bases and V 8 bases, and 13 bases lay outside the gene matches. CDR3 length equals 16 residues. For the CDR3, the DNA is TGTGCCAGCGGAGTACTTGGGACAGGGGAGATCGGGGAGCTGTTTTTT. Amino acid sequence: CASGVLGTGEIGELFF.

This chain connects TRBV27 to TRBJ2-7, with TRBD2 matching over 7 bases. The CDR3 loop spans 14 amino acids. CDR1 and CDR2 from the germline V gene are MNHEY and SMNVEV (reference sequence). V was clipped by 7 bases and J by 0 bases; unmatched bases: 6. CDR3 region: CASTRGRGSYEQYF. CDR3 coding DNA: TGTGCCAGCACGCGGGGGAGGGGCTCCTACGAGCAGTACTTC.

This clone was counted a single time. J is TRBJ1-1 and V is TRBV30; 7 bases map to TRBD1. The CDR3 is made up of 14 amino acids. Germline trimming cut 1 base from V and 2 bases from J; bases unmatched to any gene: 4. Germline V gives CDR1 GTSNPN, CDR2 SVGIG (reference sequence). The CDR3 loop reads CAWSATGINTEAFF. DNA of the CDR3: TGTGCCTGGAGTGCGACAGGGATTAACACTGAAGCTTTCTTT.

The chain joins TRBV19 to TRBJ1-6; D unclear. This CDR3 comprises 17 residues. CDR1 is LNHDA, CDR2 SQIVND, per germline (reference sequence). V lost 5 bases to trimming and J lost 0 bases, with 14 bases between them. Here the CDR3 DNA reads TGTGCCAGTAGTGCCCCTGGAGGGAGCTCCTATAATTCACCCCTCCACTTT. It encodes CASSAPGGSSYNSPLHF.

This chain uses TRBV12-3 or TRBV12-4 with TRBJ2-1; a weak D match, TRBD2 (7 bases). V was pared by 3 bases and J by 7 bases, with 10 bases between. This CDR3 comprises 13 residues. The CDR3 protein is CASSFAGANEQFF. The CDR3 nucleotides are TGTGCCAGCAGTTTTGCGGGGGCAAATGAGCAGTTCTTC.

There are a few counts of this clone. V is TRBV2 and J is TRBJ2-2; the match to TRBD1 covers 10 bases. The length of the CDR3 is 17 residues. Losses at the gene ends were 7 bases for V and 4 bases for J; bases not matched to a gene: 12. The V gene's germline CDR1 is SNHLY and CDR2 FYNNEI. The CDR3 nucleotides read TGTGCCAGCACCCAGCGGCGGTGGACAGGGGGCACCGGGGAGCTGTTTTTT. Translation: CASTQRRWTGGTGELFF.

The chain couples TRBV5-1 to TRBJ2-1, with D maybe TRBD2 (6 bases). Per germline, CDR1 SGHRS and CDR2 YFSETQ. The CDR3 totals 16 residues. Trimming took off 0 bases at V and 8 bases at J, with 18 bases between the two ends. The CDR3 nucleotides read TGCGCCAGCAGCTTGGCCGGAGGGGCTACGATCGATGAGCAGTTCTTC. This codes for CASSLAGGATIDEQFF.

The V call is TRBV9, the J call TRBJ2-5; 10 bases agree with TRBD1. V shed 0 bases, J shed 5 bases, and the junction held 7 bases outside the gene matches. This CDR3 region has 16 residues. The V gene's germline CDR1 is SGDLS and CDR2 YYNGEE. CDR3 protein: CASSVAGDRGWETQYF. CDR3 coding DNA: TGTGCCAGCAGCGTAGCTGGGGACAGGGGATGGGAGACCCAGTACTTC.

The chain links TRBV11-2 to TRBJ2-7; no reliable D call. Germline V CDR1 and CDR2: SGHAT, FQNNGV. CDR3 length: 11 amino acids. Trimming removed 3 bases from V and 5 bases from J, with 5 bases in between. The CDR3 DNA reads as TGTGCCAGCAGCTTCGAGGACGAGCAGTACTTC. Translation: CASSFEDEQYF.

This clone has just one count. The rearrangement joins TRBV5-1 to TRBJ2-2; TRBD2 matches 9 bases. In germline, CDR1 is SGHRS, CDR2 YFSETQ. The CDR3 is made up of 18 amino acids. Germline trimming cut 3 bases from V and 4 bases from J; bases unmatched to any gene: 13. CDR3 nucleotides: TGCGCCAGCAGCTCGCCTATGGCGCGGGGGGGCCTCACCGGGGAGCTGTTTTTT. Translating gives CASSSPMARGGLTGELFF.